Below, 20 T cell receptor beta chains from the same sample are listed, as sequenced in a study of control samples from healthy donors and cancer patients. The repertoire was sequenced with immunoSEQ multiplex PCR; TCRdb's copy has only in-frame clones and lacks some. The sample lists around 180,000 clones, about 91% seen once, with over 4% in the top ten. Sequencing was performed on blood. All receptors come from a woman aged 25 to 45 in good health.

There are a few counts of this clone. V usage is TRBV30 and J usage is TRBJ1-6; 10 nucleotides agree with TRBD1. The germline gives CDR1 GTSNPN, CDR2 SVGIG (reference sequence). Trimming cost V 2 bases and J 7 bases; bases outside gene matches: 5. This CDR3 has 15 amino acids. CDR3 sequence: CAWSPQDRGNSPLHF. In DNA form, the CDR3 reads TGTGCCTGGAGTCCCCAGGACAGGGGGAATTCACCCCTCCACTTT.

Only a few counts were recorded for this clone. The chain is built from TRBV29-1 and TRBJ1-2, with 9 bases lining up with TRBD1. With V trimmed by 5 bases and J by 5 bases, 6 bases remained unmatched. This CDR3 region has 13 residues. Germline loops: CDR1 SQVTM, CDR2 ANQGSEA. CDR3 loop: CSVTTTGGYGYTF. The CDR3 DNA reads as TGCAGCGTTACTACGACAGGGGGTTATGGCTACACCTTC.

This chain joins TRBV3-1 (or the pseudogene TRBV3-2) and TRBJ1-3; D gene unclear. The CDR3 totals 16 residues. With 3 bases removed from V and 0 bases from J, the gap between germline ends came to 12 bases. Germline V gives CDR1 LGHDT, CDR2 YNNKEL (reference sequence). CDR3 sequence: CASSHADSGSGNTIYF. In DNA, the CDR3 is TGTGCCAGCAGCCACGCGGACTCCGGCTCTGGAAACACCATATATTTT.

J is TRBJ1-3 and V is TRBV10-3; D is possibly TRBD1 (5 bases). CDR3 size: 15 residues. CDR1 ENHRY and CDR2 SYGVKD come from the germline V gene. The ends were cut back, 6 bases at V and 4 bases at J, with 16 bases in the middle. The CDR3 DNA follows: TGTGCCATCAGACCGACACAGGCGCGCGGAAACACCATATATTTT. Its protein product is CAIRPTQARGNTIYF.

J is TRBJ2-3 and V is TRBV6-5; 10 nucleotides align to TRBD2. CDR3 size: 15 residues. The V gene's germline CDR1 is MNHEY and CDR2 SVGAGI. The V segment lost 6 bases and the J segment 3 bases; nucleotides outside the gene matches: 6. The DNA of the CDR3 is TGTGCCAGCAGCGGAGCGGGAGGGAATACAGATACGCAGTATTTT. This sequence encodes CASSGAGGNTDTQYF.

This clone was recorded a few times. The CDR3 DNA reads TGTGCCAGCAAGGAGGGCGGGGTTAACATTCAGTACTTC. Translating gives CASKEGGVNIQYF. This chain connects TRBV27 to TRBJ2-4, with D possibly matching TRBD2 (6 bases). The CDR3 is made up of 13 amino acids. The germline V gene has CDR1 MNHEY and CDR2 SMNVEV (reference sequence). Trimming shortened V by 7 bases and J by 7 bases, and 14 bases separated the two germline ends.

The rearrangement uses TRBV21-1 and TRBJ2-2; TRBD2 reflects the table's D call only, with no check against the DNA. TRBV21-1 is shown as a pseudogene. This CDR3 spans 17 amino acids. The CDR3: CASSKVTAGVGTGELFF. CDR3 coding DNA: TGTGCCAGCAGCAAAGTTACGGCGGGAGTAGGTACCGGGGAGCTGTTTTTT.

Here the CDR3 DNA reads TGTGCCAGCACCCTATACAGCGGTACCGGGGAGCTGTTTTTT. Its protein is CASTLYSGTGELFF. The rearrangement links TRBV5-6 to TRBJ2-2; tentative D call: TRBD2 (5 bases). The CDR3 is 14 amino acids. V was pared by 6 bases and J by 5 bases, with 14 bases between. Germline V lookup: CDR1 SGHDT, CDR2 YYEEEE.

The rearrangement joins TRBV28 to TRBJ1-5; 7 bases are shared with TRBD1. The germline CDR1 and CDR2 sequences are MDHEN and SYDVKM. Trimming cost V 5 bases and J 6 bases; bases outside gene matches: 13. The CDR3 consists of 16 residues. The CDR3 sequence is CASSLRQGPLTQPQHF. In DNA, the CDR3 is TGTGCCAGCAGTCTACGACAGGGACCCCTGACTCAGCCCCAGCATTTT.

V and J are TRBV9 and TRBJ2-7; perhaps D is TRBD1 or TRBD2 (5 bases each). The V gene lost 0 bases and the J gene lost 6 bases, with 10 bases spanning the gap. The CDR3 totals 13 residues. CDR1 is SGDLS and CDR2 is YYNGEE in the germline V gene. CDR3 loop: CASSVGDGSEQYF. CDR3 DNA: TGTGCCAGCAGCGTAGGGGACGGGTCCGAGCAGTACTTC.

V is TRBV27 and J is TRBJ1-1, with a tentative D call TRBD1 (5 bases). CDR1 and CDR2 from the germline V gene are MNHEY and SMNVEV (reference sequence). The length of the CDR3 is 11 residues. Trimming removed 6 bases from V and 8 bases from J, with 10 bases in between. For the CDR3, the DNA is TGTGCCAGCAGGGACGGGACGGAAGCTTTCTTT. It specifies CASRDGTEAFF.

V gene TRBV9 combines with J gene TRBJ1-1; maybe TRBD1 (5 bases). With 3 bases removed from V and 1 base from J, the gap between germline ends came to 13 bases. The CDR3 has 15 amino acids. CDR1 and CDR2 (germline): SGDLS, YYNGEE. CDR3 bases: TGTGCCAGCAGCGCCGACCCCGGACAGAACACTGAAGCTTTCTTT. Translating it yields CASSADPGQNTEAFF.

This clone was observed a few times. The chain links TRBV29-1 to TRBJ2-7; TRBD2 might be the D (6 bases). Trimming left V 4 bases short and J 1 base short, with 8 bases between. The germline CDR1 and CDR2 sequences are SQVTM and ANQGSEA. The CDR3 length is 12 residues. This CDR3 reads CSVASESYEQYF. As DNA, the CDR3 is TGCAGCGTTGCTAGCGAGTCCTACGAGCAGTACTTC.

The CDR3 sequence is CASRPGLIATNEKLFF. CDR3 DNA sequence: TGCGCCAGCAGACCGGGACTTATTGCAACTAATGAAAAACTGTTTTTT. The chain uses TRBV5-1 and TRBJ1-4; tentatively, D is TRBD1 (5 bases). V was cut by 5 bases and J by 0 bases, with 14 bases left in between. CDR1 and CDR2 from the germline V gene are SGHRS and YFSETQ. This CDR3 spans 16 amino acids.

The chain uses TRBV6-5 and TRBJ1-4; tentatively, D is TRBD1 (5 bases). Germline values: CDR1 MNHEY, CDR2 SVGAGI. The V end was cut by 6 bases, the J end by 8 bases, with 13 bases between. There are 13 residues in the CDR3. The CDR3 reads CASRPRGGEKLFF. DNA for the CDR3: TGTGCCAGCAGACCCCGGGGGGGGGAAAAACTGTTTTTT.

A single count supports this clone. The CDR3 reads CASSFREYEQYF. The CDR3 DNA reads TGTGCCAGCAGTTTCAGGGAGTACGAGCAGTACTTC. The gene calls are TRBV28 and TRBJ2-7; D may correspond to TRBD1 or TRBD2 (5 bases each). Germline CDR1 MDHEN, CDR2 SYDVKM. The V end lost 3 bases, the J end lost 4 bases, and 7 bases lay between the germline ends. The CDR3 contains 12 residues.

The rearrangement links TRBV2 to TRBJ2-5; the D gene is possibly TRBD2 (7 bases). The CDR3 totals 15 residues. Per the germline V gene, CDR1 is SNHLY and CDR2 is FYNNEI. V dropped 2 bases and J dropped 5 bases, with 15 bases sitting between them. The CDR3 is CASSELRGAAETQYF. CDR3 sequence (DNA): TGTGCCAGCAGTGAATTACGGGGGGCGGCGGAGACCCAGTACTTC.

The rearrangement joins TRBV19 to TRBJ2-3; D gene unclear. The germline V gene has CDR1 LNHDA and CDR2 SQIVND (reference sequence). This CDR3 is built from 14 residues. Trimming removed 1 base from V and 2 bases from J, with 7 bases in between. CDR3 residues: CASSIVGPTDTQYF. Here the CDR3 DNA reads TGTGCCAGTAGTATAGTTGGGCCCACAGATACGCAGTATTTT.

The chain carries TRBV5-1 and TRBJ1-4; tentative D call: TRBD1 (5 bases). The V end lost 3 bases, the J end lost 5 bases, and 14 bases lay between the germline ends. CDR1 is SGHRS and CDR2 is YFSETQ in the germline V gene. CDR3 length: 15 residues. CDR3 in amino acids: CASSWRDGINEKLFF. The CDR3, as DNA: TGCGCCAGCAGCTGGCGGGACGGAATAAATGAAAAACTGTTTTTT. Filled out from reference TRBV5-1 and TRBJ1-4, the complete variable domain reads KAGVTQTPRYLIKTRGQQVTLSCSPISGHRSVSWYQQTPGQGLQFLFEYFSETQRNKGNFPGRFSGRQFSNSRSEMNVSTLELGDSALYLCASSWRDGINEKLFFGSGTQLSVL.

The V gene is TRBV5-1, the J gene TRBJ1-1, with D possibly matching TRBD1 (5 bases). This CDR3 is built from 13 residues. Germline loops: CDR1 SGHRS, CDR2 YFSETQ. The V and J ends lost 4 bases and 5 bases respectively, with 12 bases between them. The CDR3 DNA reads as TGCGCCAGCAGCCCCAGGGATTGGACTGAAGCTTTCTTT. Encoded protein: CASSPRDWTEAFF.